This TCR beta chain was found in a study of molecular identifiers for immune sequencing clone quantification. With listed TCR primers and previously described methods, bulk TCR libraries were prepared. Each CDR3 protein gets one entry after TCRdb re-called the PCR reads with MiXCR. The top ten hold 0.85% to 0.9% of the sample, which has about 640,000 distinct CDR3 sequences, about 20% seen once. V was pared by 5 bases and J by 2 bases, with 9 bases of the junction left unmatched. CDR1 is SGHAT, CDR2 FQNNGV, per germline. The CDR3 is 16 residues long. The sequencing sample was made of naive CD8+ T cells from blood, with Jurkat cell RNA spiked in. The subset was: FACS-sorted CD8+CD4-CCR7+CD45RA+ naive T cells. This chain joins TRBV11-2 and TRBJ2-1; TRBD2 matches at 7 bases. The sequence was obtained from a human donor in good health. Some libraries in this study had Jurkat cell RNA spiked in. CDR3 residues: CASSPSLAETYNEQFF. In DNA form, the CDR3 reads TGTGCCAGCAGCCCGTCGCTAGCGGAGACCTACAATGAGCAGTTCTTC.